The 24 T cell receptor beta chains below all came from one sample that was sequenced in a study of Graves' ophthalmopathy and Graves' hyperthyroidism. RNA transcripts were the source from which TCR beta CDR3 regions were amplified. In the first round, RT-PCR was carried out with HTBI primers, and a multiplex PCR formed the second round. TCRdb recomputed calls from the multiplex PCR reads with MiXCR, one row per CDR3 protein. The sample lists 1 million to 1.3 million distinct CDR3 sequences, about two fifths seen once, with over 8.5% in the top ten. The sequenced material came from peripheral blood or thyroid tissue (not recorded which). The receptors stem from an adult man with Graves' hyperthyroidism.

This chain links TRBV5-1 with TRBJ2-2; TRBD1 or TRBD2 may be the D gene (5 bases each). The germline V and J ends were trimmed by 0 bases and 4 bases, with 13 bases remaining between them. The CDR3 is 16 amino acids. The germline V gene has CDR1 SGHRS and CDR2 YFSETQ. The DNA for the CDR3 is TGCGCCAGCAGCTTGGCCTCCGTTGGGGGCACCGGGGAGCTGTTTTTT. Amino acid sequence: CASSLASVGGTGELFF.

As for this clonotype: A much larger clone is a single base away; this may be a read error. The chain recombines TRBV6-6 with TRBJ1-2; no definite D call. This CDR3 has 10 residues. CDR1 is MNHNY and CDR2 is SVGAGI in the germline V gene (reference sequence). V lost 8 bases and J 10 bases, leaving 11 bases between the germline ends. The CDR3 coding sequence is TGTGCCAGCGGACTACTGACCTACACCTTC. Amino acid sequence: CASGLLTYTF.

This chain links TRBV20-1 with TRBJ1-1, with D maybe TRBD1 (5 bases). The germline V and J ends were trimmed by 1 base and 3 bases, with 12 bases remaining between them. Germline lookup yields CDR1 DFQATT and CDR2 SNEGSKA (reference sequence). The CDR3 covers 14 residues. CDR3 loop: CSARGGGGDTEAFF. In nucleotides, the CDR3 is TGCAGTGCTAGAGGGGGGGGTGGGGACACTGAAGCTTTCTTT.

The table lists this clonotype with many counts. For the CDR3, the DNA is TGCAGCGCTAAAACACCCGAGTACGAGCAGTACTTC. Translation gives CSAKTPEYEQYF. This rearrangement joins TRBV29-1 to TRBJ2-7; no firm D call. The CDR3 length is 12 residues. The germline CDR1 and CDR2 sequences are SQVTM and ANQGSEA. V dropped 7 bases and J dropped 4 bases, with 14 bases sitting between them.

This clonotype was counted ten times or more. J is TRBJ2-7 and V is TRBV10-3; D is possibly TRBD2 (5 bases). Trimming removed 0 bases from V and 5 bases from J, with 14 bases in between. The germline V gene encodes CDR1 ENHRY and CDR2 SYGVKD. The CDR3 is 15 amino acids. The CDR3 region is CAISESNPGYHEQYF. The CDR3 region has the DNA TGTGCCATCAGTGAGTCGAATCCGGGGTACCACGAGCAGTACTTC.

This clonotype has just a few counts. The V and J genes are TRBV2 and TRBJ2-3, with TRBD1 as a possible D gene (5 bases). The ends were cut back, 4 bases at V and 2 bases at J, with 7 bases in the middle. Per germline, CDR1 SNHLY and CDR2 FYNNEI. The length of the CDR3 is 13 residues. CDR3 in amino acids: CASSVDTTDTQYF. DNA for the CDR3: TGTGCCAGCAGTGTGGACACCACAGATACGCAGTATTTT.

There are many counts of this clonotype. The V gene is TRBV2, the J gene TRBJ2-7; TRBD2 aligns across 7 bases. Germline trimming cut 1 base from V and 5 bases from J; bases unmatched to any gene: 5. The CDR3 is 14 amino acids. Per germline, CDR1 SNHLY and CDR2 FYNNEI. CDR3: CASSEDGGSHEQYF. CDR3 bases: TGTGCCAGCAGTGAAGACGGCGGGAGCCACGAGCAGTACTTC.

In its sample, this clonotype was seen many times. J is TRBJ2-5 and V is TRBV20-1; 14 bases line up with TRBD2. Germline V CDR1 and CDR2: DFQATT, SNEGSKA (reference sequence). V shed 5 bases, J shed 5 bases, and the junction held 16 bases outside the gene matches. The CDR3 is 18 amino acids. The CDR3 DNA is TGCAGTGCTCTCGTCCCGGGACTAGCGGGGGCCCGTGGGGAGACCCAGTACTTC. Amino acids: CSALVPGLAGARGETQYF.

Worth noting for this clonotype: A much more abundant neighbour one base away suggests this may be a read error. The rearrangement uses TRBV14 and TRBJ2-5; possible D gene TRBD1, 5 bases. The CDR3 length is 13 residues. Looked up from germline, CDR1 is SGHDN and CDR2 is FVKESK. The germline V and J ends were trimmed by 10 bases and 4 bases, with 16 bases remaining between them. CDR3 bases: TGTGCCACCGAACAGGAGTACCGAGAGACCCAGTACTTC. Protein product: CATEQEYRETQYF.

This clonotype has just a few counts. Possible read error: a much larger clone is one base away. The V gene is TRBV15, the J gene TRBJ2-5; TRBD1 or TRBD2 may be the D gene (5 bases each). V lost 0 bases and J 5 bases, leaving 7 bases between the germline ends. From germline, CDR1 is LNHNV and CDR2 YYDKDF (reference sequence). The CDR3 is made up of 13 amino acids. The CDR3 sequence is CATSREGRETQYF. The CDR3 DNA reads TGTGCCACCAGCAGAGAGGGACGGGAGACCCAGTACTTC. Variable domain in full (rest from reference TRBV15 and TRBJ2-5): DAMVIQNPRYQVTQFGKPVTLSCSQTLNHNVMYWYQQKSSQAPKLLFHYYDKDFNNEADTPDNFQSRRPNTSFCFLDIRSPGLGDTAMYLCATSREGRETQYFGPGTRLLVL.

This clonotype was detected many times. The V call is TRBV7-2, the J call TRBJ1-5, with D unclear. CDR1 and CDR2 (germline): SGHTA, FQGNSA. Between the trimmed V and J ends, which lost 3 bases and 7 bases, there was a span of 10 bases. This CDR3 contains 13 residues. This CDR3 is CASSFFVSQPQHF. In nucleotides, the CDR3 is TGTGCCAGCAGCTTTTTTGTTTCGCAGCCCCAGCATTTT.

The V call is TRBV3-1, the J call TRBJ2-7, with TRBD2 as a possible D gene (6 bases). Germline V gene data show CDR1 as LGHDT and CDR2 as YNNKEL (reference sequence). Trimming left V 0 bases short and J 7 bases short, with 16 bases between. The CDR3 contains 15 residues. The CDR3 region is CASSQDHPPAGEQYF. DNA for the CDR3: TGTGCCAGCAGCCAAGATCATCCCCCTGCGGGGGAGCAGTACTTC.

This sequence joins TRBV12-3 or TRBV12-4 and TRBJ1-1, with 7 bases fitting TRBD1. The CDR3 length is 14 residues. J was trimmed by 4 bases and V by 8 bases; bases with no gene match: 10. Here the CDR3 DNA reads TGTGCCAGCGGTCCCCGACAGGGTTTCACTGAAGCTTTCTTT. Its protein is CASGPRQGFTEAFF.

This clonotype was seen repeatedly, ten times or more. The chain employs TRBV14 and TRBJ2-6; no clear D gene. The length of the CDR3 is 14 residues. The V gene lost 3 bases and the J gene lost 0 bases, with 3 bases spanning the gap. Germline assignment: CDR1 SGHDN and CDR2 FVKESK. CDR3 in DNA: TGTGCCAGCAGCCATAGCTCTGGGGCCAACGTCCTGACTTTC. Its translation is CASSHSSGANVLTF.

This clonotype has a count of ten or more. CDR3 sequence reads: CSALGLLQETQYF. The CDR3 DNA reads as TGCAGTGCTTTAGGGTTGCTACAAGAGACCCAGTACTTC. The chain employs TRBV20-1 and TRBJ2-5, with unresolved D. Per the germline V gene, CDR1 is DFQATT and CDR2 is SNEGSKA (reference sequence). Between the trimmed V and J ends, which lost 5 bases and 2 bases, there was a span of 12 bases. This CDR3 spans 13 amino acids.

This clonotype was recorded many times. The chain recombines TRBV25-1 with TRBJ2-5; no clear D. Trimming took 2 bases from V and 2 from J, leaving 12 bases between them. The CDR3 totals 15 residues. Germline CDR1 MGHDK, CDR2 SYGVNS. The CDR3 here is CASSETPVEQETQYF. As DNA, the CDR3 is TGTGCCAGCAGTGAAACTCCGGTTGAGCAAGAGACCCAGTACTTC.

This clonotype was counted at least ten times. The rearrangement joins TRBV7-2 to TRBJ2-5; D gene ambiguous. Trimming pared 5 bases from V and 3 bases from J, leaving 10 bases between. The germline CDR1 and CDR2 sequences are SGHTA and FQGNSA. The CDR3 is 13 amino acids. CDR3 sequence: CASSHGREETQYF. In nucleotides, the CDR3 is TGTGCCAGCAGCCACGGACGCGAAGAGACCCAGTACTTC. The whole variable domain, remainder taken from reference TRBV7-2 and TRBJ2-5, is GAGVSQSPSNKVTEKGKDVELRCDPISGHTALYWYRQSLGQGLEFLIYFQGNSAPDKSGLPSDRFSAERTGGSVSTLTIQRTQQEDSAVYLCASSHGREETQYFGPGTRLLVL.

This clonotype was seen more than once but under ten times. The CDR3 DNA follows: TGTGCCAGCAGCTTCAAATCCCAGGCACTGCACTATGGCTACACCTTC. Its translation: CASSFKSQALHYGYTF. The V call is TRBV13, the J call TRBJ1-2; no firm D call. V shed 3 bases and J shed 3 bases, with 17 bases lying between them. Germline CDR1 and CDR2: PRHDT and FYEKMQ (reference sequence). This CDR3 is 16 amino acids long.

Of note for this clonotype: Given a much more abundant clone one base away, this may be a read error. This chain uses TRBV7-9 with TRBJ2-7, with 7 positions matching TRBD2. The CDR3 consists of 14 residues. J was trimmed by 6 bases and V by 1 base; bases with no gene match: 6. Germline CDR1 and CDR2: SEHNR and FQNEAQ (reference sequence). CDR3 bases: TGTGCCAGCAGCTTAGGGGGGGGGTTCGGCGAGCAGTACTTC. It yields the protein CASSLGGGFGEQYF.

In its sample, this clonotype was seen a few times. The rearrangement links TRBV10-3 to TRBJ2-2; D could derive from TRBD1 or TRBD2 (5 bases each). V lost 4 bases and J 7 bases, leaving 13 bases between the germline ends. CDR3 size: 14 residues. Germline CDR1 is ENHRY and CDR2 is SYGVKD. This CDR3 is CAISAGPDGGELFF. DNA of the CDR3: TGTGCCATCAGTGCGGGACCAGATGGCGGGGAGCTGTTTTTT.

This clonotype was seen repeatedly, ten times or more. The J gene is TRBJ1-1, the V gene TRBV7-2; unclear D gene. There are 13 residues in the CDR3. The germline V and J ends were trimmed by 6 bases and 5 bases, with 13 bases remaining between them. The germline CDR1 and CDR2 sequences are SGHTA and FQGNSA. The DNA for the CDR3 is TGTGCCAGCAGTCCCGCTCCAGGAACTGAAGCTTTCTTT. It translates to CASSPAPGTEAFF.

On this clonotype: A read error may explain this, as a much larger clone is one base away. V gene TRBV15 combines with J gene TRBJ2-7, with D tentatively TRBD2 (5 bases). The germline CDR1 and CDR2 sequences are LNHNV and YYDKDF (reference sequence). The CDR3 totals 13 residues. V dropped 0 bases and J dropped 4 bases, with 7 bases sitting between them. CDR3 residues: CATSRDGRYEQYF. CDR3 nucleotide sequence: TGTGCCACCAGCAGAGATGGGAGATACGAGCAGTACTTC.

This clonotype was counted only a few times. V and J are TRBV2 and TRBJ1-2; weak D call: TRBD1 (5 bases). V was pared by 6 bases and J by 6 bases, with 20 bases between. Germline CDR1 and CDR2: SNHLY and FYNNEI. The CDR3 spans 15 residues. In nucleotides, the CDR3 is TGTGCCAGCAGCCAGGGCATCATAGACGGGCATGGCTACACCTTC. Translation gives CASSQGIIDGHGYTF. Full variable domain (rest looked up from reference TRBV2 and TRBJ1-2): EPEVTQTPSHQVTQMGQEVILRCVPISNHLYFYWYRQILGQKVEFLVSFYNNEISEKSEIFDDQFSVERPDGSNFTLKIRSTKLEDSAMYFCASSQGIIDGHGYTFGSGTRLTVV.

The chain joins TRBV7-2 to TRBJ1-4; D is unclear. The CDR3 has 13 residues. Germline V gene lookup returns CDR1 SGHTA and CDR2 FQGNSA. V lost 4 bases to trimming and J lost 7 bases, with 10 bases between them. CDR3 loop: CASSCATVEKLFF. The CDR3, as DNA: TGTGCCAGCAGCTGCGCGACGGTTGAAAAACTGTTTTTT.